These 25 T cell receptor beta chains originate from one sample sequenced in a study of T-cell reconstitution after alpha-beta-depleted transplantation in children. Study-level points and caveats: At the one-year point after transplant, T-cell counts and TCRbeta diversity were found to come mostly from T cells that had been newly produced.

Their specific antigens are unknown. Unique molecular identifiers were incorporated into the prepared TCRbeta library. Using its own MiXCR run on the PCR reads, TCRdb lists one record per CDR3 protein. The sample gives fewer than 350,000 distinct CDR3 sequences, over 7.5% of which show up once; approximately 8.2% is in the top ten. The source was peripheral blood, collected 360 days after TCRalphabeta/CD19-depleted stem cell transplant. The receptors come from a female patient between 2 and 10 years old who had a stem cell transplant for Fanconi anemia, so the T cells may come from the graft donor.

This clonotype was found a few times. V gene TRBV18 combines with J gene TRBJ2-1, with a weak D call TRBD1 (5 bases). Deletions cut 3 bases from V and 13 bases from J, with 22 bases between. Germline assignment: CDR1 KGHSH and CDR2 LQKENI. The CDR3 extends over 15 amino acids. The CDR3, as DNA: TGTGCCAGCTCACCGGGTAAGGGGCCCCGTTTCGGTCAGTTCTTC. Translation gives CASSPGKGPRFGQFF.

This clonotype was picked up many times. V and J are TRBV7-8 and TRBJ1-5, with unresolved D. The CDR3 loop spans 13 amino acids. Germline-derived CDR1 and CDR2 are SGHVS and FQNEAQ. V was pared by 3 bases and J by 6 bases, with 9 bases between. The CDR3: CASSFGVTQPQHF. The CDR3 coding sequence is TGTGCCAGCAGCTTCGGGGTAACTCAGCCCCAGCATTTT.

At least ten counts were recorded for this clonotype. The gene calls are TRBV3-1 and TRBJ2-5; D gene uncertain. The CDR3 totals 15 residues. Germline values: CDR1 LGHDT, CDR2 YNNKEL (reference sequence). The V and J ends lost 4 bases and 0 bases respectively, with 12 bases between them. CDR3 loop: CASSPLTVYQETQYF. CDR3 nucleotide sequence: TGTGCCAGCAGCCCCCTGACCGTGTACCAAGAGACCCAGTACTTC.

This clonotype was recorded many times. The CDR3 nucleotides read TGTGCCAGCAGTTCCGGATGGACAGGGCCTCAGCCCCAGCATTTT. Translation: CASSSGWTGPQPQHF. The chain links TRBV28 to TRBJ1-5; 8 nucleotides align to TRBD1. The CDR3 has 15 residues. Germline CDR1 is MDHEN and CDR2 is SYDVKM. V trimming: 4 bases; J trimming: 6 bases; junction bases outside the gene matches: 8. Filled out from reference TRBV28 and TRBJ1-5, the complete variable domain reads DVKVTQSSRYLVKRTGEKVFLECVQDMDHENMFWYRQDPGLGLRLIYFSYDVKMKEKGDIPEGYSVSREKKERFSLILESASTNQTSMYLCASSSGWTGPQPQHFGDGTRLSIL.

This clonotype occurred many times. This rearrangement joins TRBV28 to TRBJ2-2; no firm D call. From germline, CDR1 is MDHEN and CDR2 SYDVKM. CDR3 length: 14 amino acids. V was clipped by 5 bases and J by 4 bases, with 11 bases between them. CDR3 bases: TGTGCCAGCAGTCTAATAGTGATCACCGGGGAGCTGTTTTTT. This encodes CASSLIVITGELFF.

This clonotype was detected ten times or more. The rearrangement joins TRBV28 to TRBJ2-1, with a tentative D call TRBD1 (6 bases). The CDR3 spans 14 residues. Trimming took off 3 bases at V and 4 bases at J, with 10 bases between the two ends. The germline gives CDR1 MDHEN, CDR2 SYDVKM. The CDR3 sequence: CASSLDSGYNEQFF. The CDR3 region has the DNA TGTGCCAGCAGTTTGGACAGTGGGTACAATGAGCAGTTCTTC. Drawing the rest from reference TRBV28 and TRBJ2-1, the complete variable domain is DVKVTQSSRYLVKRTGEKVFLECVQDMDHENMFWYRQDPGLGLRLIYFSYDVKMKEKGDIPEGYSVSREKKERFSLILESASTNQTSMYLCASSLDSGYNEQFFGPGTRLTVL.

Ten or more counts support this clonotype. This rearrangement joins TRBV6-5 to TRBJ2-3, with 8 bases that match TRBD2. Germline loops: CDR1 MNHEY, CDR2 SVGAGI. The length of the CDR3 is 14 residues. Trimming at V came to 6 bases and at J to 5 bases, leaving 7 bases not matched to a gene. The DNA of the CDR3 is TGTGCCAGCAGACTTAGCGGGGTCCAAGATACGCAGTATTTT. Its translation: CASRLSGVQDTQYF.

This clonotype was counted many times. The rearrangement uses TRBV5-1 and TRBJ2-3, with a weak D call TRBD1 (6 bases). CDR1 is SGHRS and CDR2 is YFSETQ in the germline V gene. Trimming removed 7 bases from V and 3 bases from J, with 12 bases in between. The CDR3 covers 13 residues. The CDR3 region has the DNA TGCGCCAGCTTCAGGGGCCCTACAGATACGCAGTATTTT. It encodes CASFRGPTDTQYF.

The chain recombines TRBV3-1 with TRBJ2-7; D not certain. The length of the CDR3 is 12 residues. The V and J ends lost 10 bases and 3 bases respectively, with 13 bases between them. Germline-derived CDR1 and CDR2 are LGHDT and YNNKEL (reference sequence). This CDR3 is CATADGFYEQYF. CDR3 bases: TGTGCCACCGCGGACGGTTTCTACGAGCAGTACTTC.

This clonotype was counted many times. The V gene is TRBV9, the J gene TRBJ2-5, with TRBD1 matching over 9 bases. This CDR3 has 14 amino acids. V lost 2 bases, J lost 7 bases, and 6 bases stayed unmatched. Germline V lookup: CDR1 SGDLS, CDR2 YYNGEE. This CDR3 reads CASSVGGQGRTQYF. Written as DNA, the CDR3 is TGTGCCAGCAGCGTGGGGGGACAGGGAAGGACCCAGTACTTC.

This clonotype was detected many times. V and J are TRBV27 and TRBJ2-2; 12 bases match TRBD1. Germline CDR1 and CDR2: MNHEY and SMNVEV (reference sequence). There are 16 residues in the CDR3. The V segment lost 5 bases and the J segment 4 bases; nucleotides outside the gene matches: 5. CDR3 protein: CASSPGTGGVTGELFF. The CDR3 bases are TGTGCCAGCAGTCCCGGGACAGGGGGCGTCACCGGGGAGCTGTTTTTT.

This clonotype was counted a few times. CDR3 sequence reads: CASKINPTNYGYTF. CDR3 sequence (DNA): TGTGCCAGCAAAATAAATCCGACTAACTATGGCTACACCTTC. The rearrangement uses TRBV11-2 and TRBJ1-2; no firm D call. The V end lost 7 bases, the J end lost 0 bases, and 12 bases lay between the germline ends. The CDR3 extends over 14 amino acids. The germline CDR1 and CDR2 sequences are SGHAT and FQNNGV.

The rearrangement uses TRBV7-9 and TRBJ1-2, with 10 bases identical to TRBD1. The germline V gene encodes CDR1 SEHNR and CDR2 FQNEAQ (reference sequence). V lost 4 bases, J lost 4 bases, and 12 bases stayed unmatched. CDR3 length: 17 amino acids. CDR3 sequence reads: CASSSQWTGGVGYGYTF. Here the CDR3 DNA reads TGTGCCAGCAGCTCTCAGTGGACAGGGGGGGTCGGCTATGGCTACACCTTC.

The chain employs TRBV2 and TRBJ2-3, with D perhaps being TRBD1 or TRBD2 (5 bases each). This CDR3 spans 16 amino acids. CDR1 is SNHLY and CDR2 is FYNNEI in the germline V gene. Trimming cost V 10 bases and J 0 bases, with 20 bases left between them. CDR3: CAKEDWGANSTDTQYF. DNA of the CDR3: TGTGCCAAAGAGGACTGGGGCGCCAATAGCACAGATACGCAGTATTTT.

Only a few counts were recorded for this clonotype. This chain joins TRBV28 and TRBJ1-1; the D gene is possibly TRBD1 (6 bases). The CDR3 length is 16 residues. V shed 7 bases and J shed 5 bases, with 23 bases lying between them. Germline V gene sequence: CDR1 MDHEN, CDR2 SYDVKM. The CDR3 here is CASMLRGGRGRTEAFF. DNA for the CDR3: TGTGCCAGCATGCTTCGGGGGGGCCGGGGGCGGACTGAAGCTTTCTTT. The full variable domain, completed using reference TRBV28 and TRBJ1-1, is DVKVTQSSRYLVKRTGEKVFLECVQDMDHENMFWYRQDPGLGLRLIYFSYDVKMKEKGDIPEGYSVSREKKERFSLILESASTNQTSMYLCASMLRGGRGRTEAFFGQGTRLTVV.

This clonotype was seen only a few times. The genes are TRBV20-1 and TRBJ1-2, with 7 bases identical to TRBD1. V shed 3 bases, J shed 3 bases, and the junction held 10 bases outside the gene matches. The CDR3 extends over 15 amino acids. The V gene's germline CDR1 is DFQATT and CDR2 SNEGSKA (reference sequence). The CDR3 here is CSASEQGPLHYGYTF. The CDR3 nucleotides are TGCAGTGCTAGCGAACAGGGGCCCCTCCACTATGGCTACACCTTC.

The CDR3 nucleotides read TGTGCCATCACCTCCAGCGGGGGGGCCACCGGGGAGCTGTTTTTT. Its translation is CAITSSGGATGELFF. J is TRBJ2-2 and V is TRBV10-3; 10 bases fit TRBD2. The V and J ends lost 7 bases and 4 bases, in that order; junction bases with no gene match: 6. Germline V gene lookup returns CDR1 ENHRY and CDR2 SYGVKD. The CDR3 sequence is 15 residues long.

This clonotype was found many times. This chain joins TRBV12-3 or TRBV12-4 and TRBJ2-6; D is unresolved. V was clipped by 3 bases and J by 0 bases, with 3 bases between them. The CDR3 consists of 14 residues. CDR3 loop: CASSFRSGANVLTF. CDR3 nucleotide sequence: TGTGCCAGCAGTTTTCGCTCTGGGGCCAACGTCCTGACTTTC.

This clonotype was counted a few times. The chain employs TRBV6-4 and TRBJ2-1, with 9 bases fitting TRBD2. The V and J ends lost 0 bases and 6 bases, in that order; junction bases with no gene match: 0. This CDR3 has 14 amino acids. Germline V CDR1 and CDR2: MRHNA, SNTAGT. Written as DNA, the CDR3 is TGTGCCAGCAGTGACTCGGGACTAGCCAATGAGCAGTTCTTC. It specifies CASSDSGLANEQFF.

This clonotype was counted many times. The chain recombines TRBV5-1 with TRBJ1-5; a possible D gene is TRBD1 (5 bases). Per the germline V gene, CDR1 is SGHRS and CDR2 is YFSETQ. The CDR3 extends over 14 amino acids. Trimming took 5 bases from V and 4 from J, leaving 13 bases between them. The CDR3 region is CASSIAGMNQPQHF. CDR3 in DNA: TGCGCCAGCAGTATAGCAGGGATGAATCAGCCCCAGCATTTT.

Many counts were recorded for this clonotype. The rearrangement links TRBV4-3 to TRBJ1-6; D ambiguous. The ends were cut back, 1 base at V and 7 bases at J, with 11 bases in the middle. Germline V gene lookup returns CDR1 LGHNA and CDR2 YSLEER. This CDR3 is 15 amino acids long. The CDR3 nucleotides read TGCGCCAGCAGCCAAGGGGCCTTCGAAAATTCACCCCTCCACTTT. Amino acids: CASSQGAFENSPLHF.

The table lists this clonotype with many counts. The chain joins TRBV7-6 to TRBJ2-1, with TRBD2 matching over 8 bases. Germline trimming cut 4 bases from V and 7 bases from J; bases unmatched to any gene: 12. The CDR3 is 16 amino acids. The germline V gene encodes CDR1 SGHVS and CDR2 FNYEAQ. The CDR3 loop is CASSSPAGGGLNEQFF. Written as DNA, the CDR3 is TGTGCCAGCAGCTCCCCCGCGGGGGGAGGATTGAATGAGCAGTTCTTC.

There are many counts of this clonotype. The junction departs from germline at one end; a sequencing error may be responsible. The chain carries TRBV29-1 and TRBJ1-2, with D tentatively TRBD1 (6 bases). Germline V gene sequence: CDR1 SQVTM, CDR2 ANQGSEA. The CDR3 has 12 residues. CDR3 amino acids: CSVEDRTYGYTF. In nucleotides, the CDR3 is TGCAGCGTCGAAGACAGGACCTATGGCTACACCTTC.

Ten or more counts support this clonotype. The gene calls are TRBV12-3 or TRBV12-4 and TRBJ1-5; D not certain. The germline V and J ends were trimmed by 6 bases and 0 bases, with 9 bases remaining between them. The CDR3 loop spans 14 amino acids. In DNA form, the CDR3 reads TGTGCCAGCAGGGCTGGTCCTAGCAATCAGCCCCAGCATTTT. Amino acid sequence: CASRAGPSNQPQHF.

At least ten counts were recorded for this clonotype. The chain is built from TRBV6-5 and TRBJ2-7, with D perhaps given as TRBD1 or TRBD2 (6 bases each). There are 14 residues in the CDR3. Germline V gene data show CDR1 as MNHEY and CDR2 as SVGAGI. V was pared by 0 bases and J by 4 bases, with 10 bases between. The CDR3 reads CASSYSRGVYEQYF. CDR3 nucleotide sequence: TGTGCCAGCAGTTACTCGAGGGGGGTTTACGAGCAGTACTTC.